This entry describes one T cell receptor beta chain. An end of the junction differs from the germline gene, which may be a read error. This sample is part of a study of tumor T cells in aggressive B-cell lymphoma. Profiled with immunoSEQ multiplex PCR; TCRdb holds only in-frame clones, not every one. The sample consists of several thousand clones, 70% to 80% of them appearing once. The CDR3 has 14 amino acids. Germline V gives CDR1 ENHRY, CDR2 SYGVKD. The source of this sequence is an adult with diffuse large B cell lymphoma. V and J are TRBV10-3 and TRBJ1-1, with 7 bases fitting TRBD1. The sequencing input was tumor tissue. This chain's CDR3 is CAITETGRGTEAFF. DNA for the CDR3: TGTGCCATCACTGAGACAGGGAGAGGGACTGAAGCTTTCTTT.